The 29 T cell receptor beta chains listed next were all sequenced from one sample in a study of cytomegalovirus exposure and HLA in healthy donors. The data were produced by immunoSEQ multiplex PCR, yet TCRdb's version contains in-frame clones alone and is incomplete. This table holds under 95,000 clones, 94% found once. The material sequenced was PBMCs. All receptors come from a woman aged 18-29 years in good health and CMV-seronegative.

The rearrangement joins TRBV19 to TRBJ2-1; 8 nucleotides line up with TRBD2. There are 15 residues in the CDR3. J was trimmed by 4 bases and V by 1 base; bases with no gene match: 3. Germline V gives CDR1 LNHDA, CDR2 SQIVND (reference sequence). CDR3 DNA: TGTGCCAGTAGTATAGCCTCGGGGGGGTACAATGAGCAGTTCTTC. Encoded protein: CASSIASGGYNEQFF.

The chain joins TRBV15 to TRBJ1-2; possible D gene TRBD1, 5 bases. Deletions cut 3 bases from V and 4 bases from J, with 15 bases between. Looked up from germline, CDR1 is LNHNV and CDR2 is YYDKDF (reference sequence). CDR3 length: 15 residues. CDR3 bases: TGTGCCACCAGCAGGCCAGGGTTATTGGGCTATGGCTACACCTTC. Its translation: CATSRPGLLGYGYTF.

This sequence joins TRBV28 and TRBJ2-1; D is ambiguous. Trimming took off 3 bases at V and 9 bases at J, with 18 bases between the two ends. Germline loops: CDR1 MDHEN, CDR2 SYDVKM. The CDR3 sequence is 15 residues long. As DNA, the CDR3 is TGTGCCAGCAGTTTTGGCGGTCAACAAACGAGTGAGCAGTTCTTC. Its protein is CASSFGGQQTSEQFF.

This chain links TRBV6-5 with TRBJ1-3; tentative D call: TRBD1 (5 bases). The CDR3 contains 15 residues. Germline CDR1 is MNHEY and CDR2 is SVGAGI. V was shortened by 3 bases and J by 0 bases, with 9 bases between the two germline ends. The CDR3 coding sequence is TGTGCCAGCAGTTATACCACAGGCTCTGGAAACACCATATATTTT. Amino acid sequence: CASSYTTGSGNTIYF.

The chain couples TRBV7-9 to TRBJ2-5; 8 bases are a match to TRBD1. From germline, CDR1 is SEHNR and CDR2 FQNEAQ (reference sequence). V trimming: 5 bases; J trimming: 2 bases; junction bases outside the gene matches: 4. The CDR3 is made up of 14 amino acids. The CDR3 here is CASSGDRPQETQYF. In nucleotides, the CDR3 is TGTGCCAGCAGCGGGGACAGGCCTCAAGAGACCCAGTACTTC.

This clone was observed once. The chain is built from TRBV6-4 and TRBJ1-4; D might be TRBD1 (5 bases). The CDR3 extends over 15 amino acids. V dropped 0 bases and J dropped 2 bases, with 7 bases sitting between them. Germline CDR1 MRHNA, CDR2 SNTAGT. CDR3 loop: CASSDSAGTNEKLFF. The DNA for the CDR3 is TGTGCCAGCAGTGACTCCGCAGGGACTAATGAAAAACTGTTTTTT.

The rearrangement uses TRBV7-9 and TRBJ1-5; TRBD1 agrees at 7 bases. CDR1 and CDR2 (germline): SEHNR, FQNEAQ (reference sequence). The CDR3 runs to 14 residues. Trimming cost V 6 bases and J 3 bases; bases outside gene matches: 5. CDR3 nucleotide sequence: TGTGCCAGCAGTAGACAGGGAAACAATCAGCCCCAGCATTTT. Protein sequence: CASSRQGNNQPQHF.

The chain couples TRBV7-3 to TRBJ2-5, with TRBD1 as a possible D gene (5 bases). CDR1 and CDR2 (germline): SGHTA, FQGTGA. The CDR3 has 14 amino acids. V lost 2 bases and J lost 4, with 11 bases in between. This CDR3 reads CASSLGFQGETQYF. As DNA, the CDR3 is TGTGCCAGCAGCTTAGGGTTTCAGGGAGAGACCCAGTACTTC.

The V and J genes are TRBV19 and TRBJ1-1, with 7 bases lining up with TRBD1. The germline CDR1 and CDR2 sequences are LNHDA and SQIVND (reference sequence). The junction had 2 bases not matched to a gene; V was cut back by 6 bases and J by 1 base. This CDR3 spans 13 amino acids. The CDR3 DNA reads as TGTGCCAGTAGGACAGGGTGGAACACTGAAGCTTTCTTT. Amino acid sequence: CASRTGWNTEAFF.

V gene TRBV25-1 combines with J gene TRBJ2-7; tentatively, D is TRBD2 (6 bases). V lost 3 bases to trimming and J lost 4 bases, with 16 bases between them. Germline CDR1 and CDR2: MGHDK and SYGVNS. CDR3 size: 15 residues. The CDR3 nucleotides are TGTGCCAGCAGTGAGATGCGGGGTGGTCCTTACGAGCAGTACTTC. Amino acids: CASSEMRGGPYEQYF.

This clone came up once. The rearrangement uses TRBV19 and TRBJ2-1; tentatively, D is TRBD2 (5 bases). V lost 8 bases to trimming and J lost 10 bases, with 27 bases between them. Germline CDR1 and CDR2: LNHDA and SQIVND (reference sequence). This CDR3 comprises 16 residues. CDR3 sequence reads: CASSSPGVSRGWEQFF. The CDR3 DNA reads TGTGCCAGTTCCAGTCCCGGGGTCTCCAGAGGATGGGAGCAGTTCTTC. Based on the CDR3 plus reference TRBV19 and TRBJ2-1, the full variable domain is DGGITQSPKYLFRKEGQNVTLSCEQNLNHDAMYWYRQDPGQGLRLIYYSQIVNDFQKGDIAEGYSVSREKKESFPLTVTSAQKNPTAFYLCASSSPGVSRGWEQFFGPGTRLTVL.

The CDR3 DNA follows: TGTGCCAGCAGCGGTACCATCGAGAGTTCAGATACGCAGTATTTT. It yields the protein CASSGTIESSDTQYF. The chain recombines TRBV7-9 with TRBJ2-3; D unresolved. The germline gives CDR1 SEHNR, CDR2 FQNEAQ (reference sequence). V was trimmed by 5 bases and J by 4 bases, leaving 16 bases between them. This CDR3 spans 15 amino acids.

V usage is TRBV28 and J usage is TRBJ1-4; tentative D call: TRBD1 (5 bases). Germline V gene data show CDR1 as MDHEN and CDR2 as SYDVKM. The CDR3 is 13 residues long. DNA of the CDR3: TGTGTCTCAGCCTCGGGACTTAATGAAAAACTGTTTTTT. Translated: CVSASGLNEKLFF.

The rearrangement uses TRBV11-2 and TRBJ1-2; TRBD1 matches 7 bases. The CDR3 runs to 15 residues. Trimming at V came to 5 bases and at J to 3 bases, leaving 9 bases not matched to a gene. The germline CDR1 and CDR2 sequences are SGHAT and FQNNGV. CDR3 residues: CASSPRTGGDYGYTF. CDR3 sequence (DNA): TGTGCCAGCAGCCCCAGGACAGGCGGGGACTATGGCTACACCTTC.

CDR3 loop: CSPGVQGATEAFF. As DNA, the CDR3 is TGCAGCCCGGGGGTGCAGGGGGCTACTGAAGCTTTCTTT. The chain couples TRBV29-1 to TRBJ1-1, with 8 bases lining up with TRBD1. V lost 8 bases, J lost 5 bases, and 10 bases stayed unmatched. Germline V gene lookup returns CDR1 SQVTM and CDR2 ANQGSEA. This CDR3 is 13 amino acids long.

This chain links TRBV5-1 with TRBJ1-4; 9 nucleotides match TRBD1. Germline CDR1 SGHRS, CDR2 YFSETQ. The CDR3 contains 17 residues. The trim removed 2 bases at V and 5 bases at J, leaving 10 bases unmatched. The CDR3 sequence: CASSLTGGDGSNEKLFF. The DNA for the CDR3 is TGCGCCAGCAGCTTAACAGGGGGCGACGGGTCCAATGAAAAACTGTTTTTT. Drawing the rest from reference TRBV5-1 and TRBJ1-4, the complete variable domain is KAGVTQTPRYLIKTRGQQVTLSCSPISGHRSVSWYQQTPGQGLQFLFEYFSETQRNKGNFPGRFSGRQFSNSRSEMNVSTLELGDSALYLCASSLTGGDGSNEKLFFGSGTQLSVL.

The V and J genes are TRBV5-1 and TRBJ2-3; possible D gene TRBD1, 6 bases. CDR3 size: 13 residues. Germline-derived CDR1 and CDR2 are SGHRS and YFSETQ. V was pared by 4 bases and J by 5 bases, with 11 bases between. The chain's CDR3 is CASSAKQGDTQYF. CDR3 sequence (DNA): TGCGCCAGCAGCGCCAAACAGGGAGATACGCAGTATTTT.

The chain couples TRBV27 to TRBJ1-2; D unresolved. CDR1 and CDR2 (germline): MNHEY, SMNVEV (reference sequence). The CDR3 is made up of 13 amino acids. Trimming left V 6 bases short and J 3 bases short, with 11 bases between. Here the CDR3 reads CASRRGRDYGYTF. The CDR3 DNA reads TGTGCCAGCAGGCGCGGGCGCGACTATGGCTACACCTTC.

This chain connects TRBV29-1 to TRBJ1-1; the match to TRBD1 covers 8 bases. V shed 3 bases and J 3 bases; nucleotides not matched to a gene: 9. CDR1 is SQVTM and CDR2 is ANQGSEA in the germline V gene. CDR3 size: 15 residues. CDR3 coding DNA: TGCAGCGTTGAGGGGACCGGGACAGGTTACACTGAAGCTTTCTTT. Its protein is CSVEGTGTGYTEAFF. Complete variable domain (other parts from reference TRBV29-1 and TRBJ1-1): SAVISQKPSRDICQRGTSLTIQCQVDSQVTMMFWYRQQPGQSLTLIATANQGSEATYESGFVIDKFPISRPNLTFSTLTVSNMSPEDSSIYLCSVEGTGTGYTEAFFGQGTRLTVV.

The chain joins TRBV9 to TRBJ1-6; 7 nucleotides match TRBD1. The V segment lost 6 bases and the J segment 6 bases; nucleotides outside the gene matches: 9. The CDR3 has 15 residues. Looked up from germline, CDR1 is SGDLS and CDR2 is YYNGEE. The CDR3 nucleotides are TGTGCCAGCAACCCACAGGGGACGGGTAATTCACCCCTCCACTTT. Protein: CASNPQGTGNSPLHF.

The chain recombines TRBV27 with TRBJ2-1; TRBD2 agrees at 8 bases. This CDR3 is 14 amino acids long. Germline lookup yields CDR1 MNHEY and CDR2 SMNVEV (reference sequence). With 3 bases clipped from V and 7 bases from J, the junction kept 5 bases outside the gene matches. CDR3 DNA: TGTGCCAGCAGTTTTGAGCGGGGGCAAAATGAGCAGTTCTTC. As protein: CASSFERGQNEQFF.

The rearrangement links TRBV7-2 to TRBJ2-1, with 9 bases identical to TRBD2. J was trimmed by 0 bases and V by 5 bases; bases with no gene match: 8. The CDR3 runs to 17 residues. Germline CDR1 reads SGHTA; CDR2 reads FQGNSA. CDR3 loop: CASSPPSGESSYNEQFF. Here the CDR3 DNA reads TGTGCCAGCAGCCCTCCTAGCGGGGAAAGCTCCTACAATGAGCAGTTCTTC.

The chain links TRBV5-1 to TRBJ1-1; perhaps TRBD1 as D (5 bases). Germline CDR1 SGHRS, CDR2 YFSETQ. CDR3 length: 13 residues. V was shortened by 4 bases and J by 5 bases, with 12 bases between the two germline ends. The CDR3 region has the DNA TGCGCCAGCAGCCCGATCCGGGGGACTGAAGCTTTCTTT. Amino acids: CASSPIRGTEAFF.

The chain is built from TRBV7-6 and TRBJ2-7; 9 bases line up with TRBD2. CDR1 is SGHVS and CDR2 is FNYEAQ in the germline V gene. There are 15 residues in the CDR3. V dropped 4 bases and J dropped 5; count of bases not matched to a gene: 9. Written as DNA, the CDR3 is TGTGCCAGCAGCTCCCCGCGGGAGGGCCGCAACGAGCAGTACTTC. Residues: CASSSPREGRNEQYF.

The V and J genes are TRBV9 and TRBJ1-2; 7 positions agree with TRBD1. Trimming at V came to 0 bases and at J to 5 bases, leaving 4 bases not matched to a gene. The CDR3 runs 14 residues. Germline values: CDR1 SGDLS, CDR2 YYNGEE. The DNA of the CDR3 is TGTGCCAGCAGCGTAGAGGCCAGGGGGTATGGCTACACCTTC. This codes for CASSVEARGYGYTF.

About this clone: Other DNA sequences in this sample translate to the same CDR3. The rearrangement joins TRBV4-1 to TRBJ2-7, with a possible D match to TRBD1 (6 bases). CDR1 is MGHRA and CDR2 is YSYEKL in the germline V gene. V was pared by 1 base and J by 3 bases, with 13 bases between. The CDR3 has 15 amino acids. The CDR3 nucleotides read TGCGCCAGCAGCCAAGCCCCTGGACAGAACTACGAGCAGTACTTC. Protein sequence: CASSQAPGQNYEQYF.

The gene calls are TRBV9 and TRBJ2-7, with 7 bases fitting TRBD1. J lost 2 bases, V lost 5 bases, and 10 bases had no gene match. This CDR3 region has 15 residues. CDR1 and CDR2 from the germline V gene are SGDLS and YYNGEE. The CDR3 spells CASSRQGSFAYEQYF. The CDR3 DNA reads as TGTGCCAGCAGTCGACAGGGCTCATTCGCCTACGAGCAGTACTTC.

The chain carries TRBV9 and TRBJ1-5; no reliable D call. V was cut by 3 bases and J by 9 bases, with 19 bases left in between. Germline loops: CDR1 SGDLS, CDR2 YYNGEE. The CDR3 spans 15 residues. The DNA of the CDR3 is TGTGCCAGCAGCGATTCCCAGGATTCCCTGTGGCCCCAGCATTTT. Protein sequence: CASSDSQDSLWPQHF.

V gene TRBV28 combines with J gene TRBJ2-1, with 7 bases matching TRBD1. The V gene end was trimmed by 5 bases and the J gene end by 7 bases; junction bases not matched to a gene: 11. From germline, CDR1 is MDHEN and CDR2 SYDVKM. This CDR3 spans 15 amino acids. CDR3 nucleotides: TGTGCCAGCAGTACGACAGGGCCTCCGGGGAATGAGCAGTTCTTC. This translates into CASSTTGPPGNEQFF.